The rows below give T cell receptor beta chains drawn from one sample of a study of cytomegalovirus exposure and HLA in healthy donors. Profiled with immunoSEQ multiplex PCR; TCRdb holds only in-frame clones, not every one. The sample has over 100,000 clones, more than 70% seen once. Sequencing input: PBMCs. These receptors were collected from a woman between 18 and 29 years old in good health and CMV-seronegative. CDR3s include the opening cysteine and the closing phenylalanine or tryptophan. The D gene is left open where the match is weak. The size of a clone is reported for some rows only, either as once, few or many, or as a class for expanded clones.

J gene | clone size | D gene | V gene | CDR3 DNA | CDR3 protein
TRBJ1-2 | . | . | TRBV19 | TGTGCCAGTAGTAAAGAACGAGGAGGAAGTGGCTACACCTTC | CASSKERGGSGYTF
TRBJ2-5 | . | TRBD1 | TRBV4-1 | TGCGCCAGCAGCCAAGGGGACAGCCAAGAGACCCAGTACTTC | CASSQGDSQETQYF
TRBJ2-3 | once | TRBD2 | TRBV10-3 | TGTGCCATCAGCGAGGGACTAGCGACAGATACGCAGTATTTT | CAISEGLATDTQYF
TRBJ2-7 | . | TRBD2 | TRBV27 | TGTGCCAGCTCCTTCTGGACTAGTAAGGCCTACGAGCAGTACTTC | CASSFWTSKAYEQYF
TRBJ2-1 | . | TRBD2 | TRBV7-3 | TGTGCCAGCAGTTCCGGGACTAGCGGCTACAATGAGCAGTTCTTC | CASSSGTSGYNEQFF
TRBJ2-7 | few | TRBD1 | TRBV4-3 | TGCGCCAGCAGCCCTTACAGGGGTGGGGACGAGCAGTACTTC | CASSPYRGGDEQYF
TRBJ2-1 | . | . | TRBV5-6 | TGTGCCAGTTGGAGCGGGCAGTACAATGAGCAGTTCTTC | CASWSGQYNEQFF
TRBJ1-1 | few | TRBD1 | TRBV5-1 | TGCGCCAGCAGCTTAGGACAGGGAGCGGCTTTCTTT | CASSLGQGAAFF
TRBJ1-4 | . | . | TRBV6-1 | TGTGCCAGCAGCAAAAGACAGGCCGCTAATGAAAAACTGTTTTTT | CASSKRQAANEKLFF
TRBJ2-1 | . | TRBD2 | TRBV6-1 | TGTGCCAGCAGTGACGGCGGGAGAAGTTACAATGAGCAGTTCTTC | CASSDGGRSYNEQFF
TRBJ2-3 | . | . | TRBV25-1 | TGTGCCAGCAGTGTATATAATACGCAGTATTTT | CASSVYNTQYF
TRBJ2-3 | once | TRBD2 | TRBV28 | TGTGCCAGCAGTTTAAAGGGACTAGCGATGGCAGATACGCAGTATTTT | CASSLKGLAMADTQYF
TRBJ2-7 | . | TRBD1 | TRBV10-3 | TGTGCCATCAGTGAGTCTGGAGGGACAGGACGCTCCTACGAGCAGTACTTC | CAISESGGTGRSYEQYF
TRBJ2-7 | . | TRBD1 | TRBV27 | TGTGCCAGCAGTCTTGGGACAGGGTTAAGCTACGAGCAGTACTTC | CASSLGTGLSYEQYF
TRBJ2-7 | . | TRBD2 | TRBV27 | TGTGCCAGCAGTTCAGGGACTAGCGGTTCCTTCTACGAGCAGTACTTC | CASSSGTSGSFYEQYF
TRBJ2-3 | . | . | TRBV9 | TGTGCCAGCAGCGTAGTCGCAGGAGGGGCAGATACGCAGTATTTT | CASSVVAGGADTQYF
TRBJ1-1 | . | . | TRBV10-3 | TGTGCCATCCAGGCAGGGGATCCGGGGACTGAAGCTTTCTTT | CAIQAGDPGTEAFF
TRBJ2-1 | . | . | TRBV18 | TGTGCCAGCTCACTGGGAGTTTACAATGAGCAGTTCTTC | CASSLGVYNEQFF
TRBJ2-7 | once | . | TRBV21-1 | TGTGCCAGCAGCCCCCTGGGACAGCTCTACGAGCAGTACTTC | CASSPLGQLYEQYF
TRBJ1-1 | . | . | TRBV6-6 | TGTGCCAGCAGTTCACCCTCGGCGACAAATCGAGCTTTCTTT | CASSSPSATNRAFF
TRBJ2-3 | . | . | TRBV6-4 | TGTGCCAGCAGTGAGAGCTCAGGGTCAGATACGCAGTATTTT | CASSESSGSDTQYF
TRBJ2-3 | . | TRBD2 | TRBV15 | TGTGCCACCGGGACTAGCGGGGGGTTAGATACGCAGTATTTT | CATGTSGGLDTQYF
TRBJ2-5 | . | TRBD1 | TRBV2 | TGTGCCAGCAGGGACAGGGGCAAGACCCAGTACTTC | CASRDRGKTQYF
TRBJ2-5 | . | TRBD2 | TRBV28 | TGTGCCAGCAGTCGTAGCGGGAGGGCCTCGGAGACCCAGTACTTC | CASSRSGRASETQYF
TRBJ2-5 | . | . | TRBV28 | TGTGCCAGCGGACGCGTGGACACCAAAGAGACCCAGTACTTC | CASGRVDTKETQYF
TRBJ1-2 | once | . | TRBV5-8 | TGTGCCAGCAGCTCCGGGGTCTCTGGCTACACCTTC | CASSSGVSGYTF